Listed below are T cell receptor beta chains from one sample, sequenced in a study of blood T cells in healthy people across ages. TCRdb reanalysed the 5' RACE reads using MiXCR and keeps one entry per CDR3 protein. The table has about 1,800,000 distinct CDR3 sequences, over 25% seen once. The specimen sequenced was blood. The receptors stem from a woman between 25 and 40 years old in good health. The CDR3 runs from the conserved cysteine through the conserved F or W. The order of the fields is J gene, D gene, V gene, clone size, CDR3 protein, CDR3 DNA. A D gene is named only where the DNA matches it firmly. Only some rows state a clone size, as once, few, many or a class for expanded clones.

TRBJ2-3 | TRBD2 | TRBV20-1 | NA | CSADPASGAGGDTQYF | TGCAGTGCGGACCCGGCTAGCGGGGCCGGGGGAGATACGCAGTATTTT
TRBJ1-5 | NA | TRBV6-2/TRBV6-3 | NA | CASSDMGFSNQPQHF | TGTGCCAGCAGTGACATGGGGTTTAGCAATCAGCCCCAGCATTTT
TRBJ2-1 | NA | TRBV2 | few | CASSEETVSNEQFF | TGTGCCAGCAGTGAAGAAACTGTATCCAATGAGCAGTTCTTC
TRBJ1-2 | TRBD1 | TRBV12-3/TRBV12-4 | NA | CASSPARGRGYTF | TGTGCCAGCAGCCCAGCCAGGGGGCGAGGCTACACCTTC
TRBJ1-5 | NA | TRBV12-3/TRBV12-4 | NA | CASSLYEDQPQHF | TGTGCCAGCAGTTTATATGAGGACCAGCCCCAGCATTTT
TRBJ2-7 | NA | TRBV6-5 | NA | CASSSREGEAYEQYF | TGTGCCAGCAGTTCCCGAGAGGGGGAGGCCTACGAGCAGTACTTC
TRBJ2-5 | NA | TRBV4-1 | few | CASSQFPVSPGAQYF | TGCGCCAGCAGCCAATTCCCCGTGTCCCCGGGTGCCCAGTACTTC
TRBJ2-5 | NA | TRBV30 | NA | CAWSRTAQETQYF | TGTGCCTGGAGTCGGACAGCTCAAGAGACCCAGTACTTC
TRBJ2-3 | TRBD2 | TRBV5-4 | few | CASNPGRGGGTDTQYF | TGTGCCAGCAACCCCGGGCGCGGGGGGGGCACAGATACGCAGTATTTT
TRBJ2-7 | NA | TRBV9 | few | CASSVGGGFSYEQYF | TGTGCCAGCAGCGTAGGGGGAGGCTTCTCCTACGAGCAGTACTTC
TRBJ1-6 | TRBD1 | TRBV12-5 | few | CASGRGQGYSPLHF | TGTGCTAGTGGTAGGGGACAGGGTTATTCACCCCTCCACTTT
TRBJ1-3 | NA | TRBV5-1 | few | CASSLNEGGNTIYF | TGCGCCAGCAGCTTGAACGAGGGCGGAAACACCATATATTTT
TRBJ2-2 | NA | TRBV7-2 | many | CASSLGAGELFF | TGTGCCAGCAGCTTAGGGGCCGGGGAGCTGTTTTTT
TRBJ2-3 | TRBD2 | TRBV7-6 | NA | CASSLNTGLAGSDTQYF | TGTGCCAGCAGCTTAAATACGGGACTAGCGGGATCTGATACGCAGTATTTT
TRBJ2-3 | NA | TRBV2 | NA | CASSEGGAHTDTQYF | TGTGCCAGCAGTGAAGGCGGGGCTCACACAGATACGCAGTATTTT
TRBJ2-7 | TRBD2 | TRBV6-5 | NA | CASSPTLAVLPYEQYF | TGTGCCAGCAGCCCAACCCTAGCGGTCCTCCCCTACGAGCAGTACTTC
TRBJ2-1 | TRBD2 | TRBV4-1 | NA | CASSQTPGTRGNEQFF | TGCGCCAGCAGCCAAACCCCCGGGACTAGGGGCAATGAGCAGTTCTTC
TRBJ1-1 | TRBD1 | TRBV20-1 | NA | CSAGDRFNEAFF | TGCAGTGCTGGGGACAGGTTTAACGAAGCTTTCTTT
TRBJ1-2 | NA | TRBV19 | NA | CASSTEKRGPDGYTF | TGTGCCAGTAGTACGGAAAAACGGGGCCCCGATGGCTACACCTTC
TRBJ1-5 | NA | TRBV10-3 | NA | CAISELSDQPQHF | TGTGCCATCAGTGAGCTTTCAGATCAGCCCCAGCATTTT
TRBJ1-4 | NA | TRBV20-1 | NA | CSARAKGMEKLFF | TGCAGTGCTAGAGCGAAAGGGATGGAAAAACTGTTTTTT
TRBJ1-2 | NA | TRBV12-3/TRBV12-4 | NA | CTSSTLSGGYTF | TGTACCAGCAGCACTCTCAGCGGAGGCTACACCTTC
TRBJ2-1 | NA | TRBV6-5 | many | CASSFRDTSYNEQFF | TGTGCCAGCAGTTTCCGGGACACTTCCTACAATGAGCAGTTCTTC
TRBJ1-1 | TRBD1 | TRBV12-3/TRBV12-4 | NA | CASGNRDRARDTEAFF | TGTGCCAGCGGAAACCGGGACAGGGCACGGGACACTGAAGCTTTCTTT
TRBJ2-7 | NA | TRBV5-1 | NA | CASSIDSLQAYEQYF | TGCGCCAGCAGCATTGACAGTCTTCAGGCCTACGAGCAGTACTTC
TRBJ2-1 | NA | TRBV10-3 | NA | CAISESTVSSYNEQFF | TGTGCCATCAGTGAGTCGACAGTGAGCTCCTACAATGAGCAGTTCTTC
TRBJ1-5 | TRBD1 | TRBV7-2 | many | CASSLDRGGYQPQHF | TGTGCCAGCAGCTTAGACAGGGGAGGCTATCAGCCCCAGCATTTT
TRBJ2-1 | TRBD2 | TRBV20-1 | NA | CSARVSGGVNEQFF | TGCAGTGCTAGGGTTAGCGGGGGAGTCAATGAGCAGTTCTTC
TRBJ2-5 | NA | TRBV7-9 | NA | CTSSPRGLQETQYF | TGTACCAGCAGCCCCCGGGGGCTCCAAGAGACCCAGTACTTC
TRBJ2-5 | NA | TRBV7-2 | many | CASSVDGSLGETQYF | TGTGCCAGCAGCGTAGACGGCAGCTTAGGAGAGACCCAGTACTTC
TRBJ2-1 | TRBD2 | TRBV20-1 | NA | CSAEVGTSGSNEQFF | TGCAGTGCTGAGGTCGGGACTAGCGGGAGCAATGAGCAGTTCTTC
TRBJ2-1 | NA | TRBV30 | few | CAIGSWLTYNEQFF | TGTGCCATCGGTAGTTGGCTCACCTACAATGAGCAGTTCTTC
TRBJ2-5 | NA | TRBV2 | NA | CASSLNRRTEETQYF | TGTGCCAGCAGTCTTAACCGCCGGACAGAAGAGACCCAGTACTTC
TRBJ2-1 | TRBD2 | TRBV10-1 | many | CASSASGGVYNEQFF | TGCGCCAGCAGTGCCAGCGGGGGGGTGTACAATGAGCAGTTCTTC
TRBJ2-1 | NA | TRBV4-1 | few | CASSQVRTQNNEQFF | TGCGCCAGCAGCCAAGTCAGGACCCAAAACAATGAGCAGTTCTTC
TRBJ2-1 | TRBD2 | TRBV3-1 | few | CANSLMSSGVNEQFF | TGTGCCAACAGCCTGATGTCTAGCGGGGTAAATGAGCAGTTCTTC
TRBJ1-6 | NA | TRBV20-1 | NA | CSARTGYGNSPLHF | TGCAGTGCTAGGACGGGATACGGAAATTCACCCCTCCACTTT
TRBJ2-2 | NA | TRBV6-5 | NA | CASSYSSYTGELFF | TGTGCCAGCAGTTACTCGAGTTACACCGGGGAGCTGTTTTTT
TRBJ2-7 | NA | TRBV14 | NA | CASSQNPGELEQYF | TGTGCCAGCAGCCAAAACCCCGGAGAGCTCGAGCAGTACTTC
TRBJ1-4 | NA | TRBV2 | NA | CASSGTSGRVATNEKLFF | TGTGCCAGCAGTGGGACTAGCGGGAGGGTTGCAACTAATGAAAAACTGTTTTTT
TRBJ2-5 | TRBD2 | TRBV6-6 | NA | CASKPFLAGAGETQYF | TGTGCCAGCAAACCATTCCTAGCGGGGGCTGGGGAGACCCAGTACTTC
TRBJ1-5 | TRBD1 | TRBV15 | NA | CATNQEYTRGLNQPQHF | TGTGCCACCAATCAAGAGTACACCAGGGGGTTAAATCAGCCCCAGCATTTT
TRBJ1-1 | NA | TRBV30 | NA | CAWSGEGTEAFF | TGTGCCTGGAGCGGGGAGGGTACTGAAGCTTTCTTT
TRBJ1-6 | NA | TRBV7-9 | few | CASGPTGGSNSPLHF | TGTGCCAGCGGTCCCACGGGGGGAAGTAATTCACCCCTCCACTTT
TRBJ2-5 | TRBD1 | TRBV28 | few | CASSRRGGNLKTQYF | TGTGCCAGCAGTCGACGAGGGGGCAACTTGAAGACCCAGTACTTC
TRBJ2-7 | NA | TRBV27 | few | CASSPAPGRRRTYEQYF | TGTGCCAGCAGCCCAGCCCCAGGACGTCGTAGGACCTACGAGCAGTACTTC
TRBJ1-1 | NA | TRBV29-1 | NA | CSAGGFGITEAFF | TGCAGCGCCGGGGGGTTCGGGATTACCGAAGCTTTCTTT
TRBJ2-2 | TRBD2 | TRBV20-1 | few | CSASREVTGELFF | TGCAGTGCTAGCCGGGAGGTTACCGGGGAGCTGTTTTTT
TRBJ2-5 | TRBD1 | TRBV10-1 | NA | CASRTRGNQETQYF | TGCGCCAGCAGGACCAGGGGGAACCAAGAGACCCAGTACTTC
TRBJ2-7 | NA | TRBV5-5 | few | CASSYYPASYEQYF | TGTGCCAGCAGCTACTACCCAGCCTCCTACGAGCAGTACTTC
TRBJ1-2 | NA | TRBV2 | NA | CASTVRDLNLNYGYTF | TGTGCCAGCACCGTTCGGGACCTTAACCTTAACTATGGCTACACCTTC
TRBJ1-5 | NA | TRBV20-1 | NA | CSARSRLNQPQHF | TGCAGTGCTAGGTCACGGCTCAATCAGCCCCAGCATTTT
TRBJ2-5 | NA | TRBV5-1 | NA | CASSQDPQVGETQYF | TGCGCCAGCAGCCAAGATCCCCAGGTCGGGGAGACCCAGTACTTC
TRBJ1-2 | TRBD1 | TRBV12-3/TRBV12-4 | few | CASREGQGAGGYTF | TGTGCCAGCAGAGAGGGACAGGGGGCGGGTGGCTACACCTTC
TRBJ1-1 | NA | TRBV6-5 | NA | CASSYRPGDTEAFF | TGTGCCAGCAGTTACCGCCCGGGGGACACTGAAGCTTTCTTT
TRBJ1-4 | NA | TRBV20-1 | NA | CSARDLGGQFNEKLFF | TGCAGTGCTAGAGATCTAGGCGGGCAGTTTAATGAAAAACTGTTTTTT
TRBJ2-1 | NA | TRBV19 | NA | CASASPSYNEQFF | TGTGCCAGTGCATCCCCCTCCTACAATGAGCAGTTCTTC
TRBJ2-3 | NA | TRBV5-6 | few | CASSLYGEPDTQYF | TGTGCCAGCAGCTTGTACGGGGAACCAGATACGCAGTATTTT
TRBJ2-3 | NA | TRBV6-5 | few | CASQAGRSTDTQYF | TGTGCCAGCCAGGCCGGCAGGTCGACAGATACGCAGTATTTT
TRBJ1-5 | NA | TRBV27 | few | CASSLMGEDQPQHF | TGTGCCAGCAGCCTTATGGGGGAGGATCAGCCCCAGCATTTT